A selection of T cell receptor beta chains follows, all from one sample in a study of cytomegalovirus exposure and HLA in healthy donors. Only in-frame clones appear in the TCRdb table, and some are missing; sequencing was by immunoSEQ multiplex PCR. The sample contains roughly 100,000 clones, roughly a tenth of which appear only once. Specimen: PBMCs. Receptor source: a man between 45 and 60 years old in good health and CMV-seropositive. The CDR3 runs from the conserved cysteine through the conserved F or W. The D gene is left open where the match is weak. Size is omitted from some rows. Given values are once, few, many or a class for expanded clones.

TGTGCCAGCAGTTTAGTGGGTTCAGGGAGGTCCTACGAGCAGTACTTC CASSLVGSGRSYEQYF TRBJ2-7 TRBV28 . few
TGTGCCTGGAGTGAGACAGGCAACTATGGCTACACCTTC CAWSETGNYGYTF TRBJ1-2 TRBV30 . few
TGTGCCAGCAGCTCCCCTCATCCCGGACAGTACAATCAGCCCCAGCATTTT CASSSPHPGQYNQPQHF TRBJ1-5 TRBV11-3 . .
TGTGCCAGAAGCAGGGGGTACACCGGGGAGCTGTTTTTT CARSRGYTGELFF TRBJ2-2 TRBV27 TRBD1 few
TGTGCCAGCAGCGTAGCTTCTCTAGCGGGAGGGCCGGGTCGCACAGATACGCAGTATTTT CASSVASLAGGPGRTDTQYF TRBJ2-3 TRBV9 TRBD2 .
TGTGCCAGCAGCTTAGCTGCGCGCGGGGAGCTGTTTTTT CASSLAARGELFF TRBJ2-2 TRBV7-2 . .
TGCAGCGGGGAGATAGGTACTGAAGCTTTCTTT CSGEIGTEAFF TRBJ1-1 TRBV29-1 . .
TGCAGCGTTGCGGGGGACTCCTACGAGCAGTACTTC CSVAGDSYEQYF TRBJ2-7 TRBV29-1 . few
TGTGCCAGCAGCTTAGTAGACAGGGACTACGAGCAGTACTTC CASSLVDRDYEQYF TRBJ2-7 TRBV7-6 TRBD1 .
TGTGCCACCAGCACAGAGACAGGGGGTGGTAGTGAAAAACTGTTTTTT CATSTETGGGSEKLFF TRBJ1-4 TRBV15 TRBD1 few
TGTGCCAGCAGCTTGGCCGGGATTGGCTACGAGCAGTACTTC CASSLAGIGYEQYF TRBJ2-7 TRBV5-8 . .
TGTGCCAGCAGCTTCGGACAGGGCAATGAGCAGTTCTTC CASSFGQGNEQFF TRBJ2-1 TRBV11-2 TRBD1 .
TGTGCCAGCAGTGAGACAGCAACCGGGGAGCTGTTTTTT CASSETATGELFF TRBJ2-2 TRBV2 . .
TGCGCCAGCAGCTGGGGACTAGCGGGACCCGGGGCCCACAATGAGCAGTTCTTC CASSWGLAGPGAHNEQFF TRBJ2-1 TRBV5-1 TRBD2 few
TGTGCCAGCTCCTGGACAGGGAAAGATACGCAGTATTTT CASSWTGKDTQYF TRBJ2-3 TRBV2 TRBD1 many
TGTGCCAGCTCACCCAAGGCGGGGGATACATATGGCTACACCTTC CASSPKAGDTYGYTF TRBJ1-2 TRBV18 . .
TGTGCCAGCAGCGTAGGAGCCGGGGAGAACACTGAAGCTTTCTTT CASSVGAGENTEAFF TRBJ1-1 TRBV9 . few
TGTGCCAGCAGCCGCCGAGGGACTGAGTCCTACGAGCAGTACTTC CASSRRGTESYEQYF TRBJ2-7 TRBV7-2 . .
TGTGCCAGCAGCTTGGTTGGGAGCTCCTACGAGCAGTACTTC CASSLVGSSYEQYF TRBJ2-7 TRBV5-8 . .
TGTGCCAGCAGTTTCACACAGGGCAATGAGCAGTTCTTC CASSFTQGNEQFF TRBJ2-1 TRBV28 . .
TGCAGCGCCACAGCCTCTGGAAACACCATATATTTT CSATASGNTIYF TRBJ1-3 TRBV29-1 . .
TGTGCCAGCACCCTGGACTCAGAGCTGTTTTTT CASTLDSELFF TRBJ2-2 TRBV28 . few
TGTGCCAGCATCCCGAGGACTAGCGGGAGCACAGATACGCAGTATTTT CASIPRTSGSTDTQYF TRBJ2-3 TRBV2 TRBD2 few
TGTGCCAGCAGTGGAGGACAGGCGAGAGTTGGGGGCTACACCTTC CASSGGQARVGGYTF TRBJ1-2 TRBV2 TRBD1 .
TGCGCCAGCAGCCTGACTAGCGGGGACCTGGGAGGGGAGCTGTTTTTT CASSLTSGDLGGELFF TRBJ2-2 TRBV5-1 TRBD2 few
TGTGCCAGTAGTAGGGGCGGGAACACTGAAGCTTTCTTT CASSRGGNTEAFF TRBJ1-1 TRBV19 . .
TGTGCCAGCAGCGCGCCCATTTGGGGGGCGGGGGAGGACTACGAGCAGTACTTC CASSAPIWGAGEDYEQYF TRBJ2-7 TRBV7-2 . .
TGCGCCAGCAGCTTAGGGACTAGCGGGACTGAGCAGTTCTTC CASSLGTSGTEQFF TRBJ2-1 TRBV5-1 TRBD2 .
TGTGCCAGCAGCGCAACTGAGGTTGGCTCCTACGAGCAGTACTTC CASSATEVGSYEQYF TRBJ2-7 TRBV7-6 . .
TGTGCCAGTAGTATAGAAGGAGGATTTAATCAGCCCCAGCATTTT CASSIEGGFNQPQHF TRBJ1-5 TRBV19 . few
TGTGCCAGCGGACGGGGGGCTGGGGCCAACGTCCTGACTTTC CASGRGAGANVLTF TRBJ2-6 TRBV2 TRBD2 .
TGTGCCAGCAGCGCGAGCCCCGCAACTGAAGCTTTCTTT CASSASPATEAFF TRBJ1-1 TRBV5-6 . .
TGTGCCAGCTCACCATATCCACAGGCGTACTACGAGCAGTACTTC CASSPYPQAYYEQYF TRBJ2-7 TRBV18 . .
TGTGCCAGCGGGGGAGCGGGACGCTACGAGCAGTACTTC CASGGAGRYEQYF TRBJ2-7 TRBV28 TRBD2 .
TGTGCCACCTGGGACAGGTCCTACGAGCAGTACTTC CATWDRSYEQYF TRBJ2-7 TRBV10-3 TRBD1 few
TGCGCCAGCCGGACTAGCGCCTATGGGGATGAGCAGTTCTTC CASRTSAYGDEQFF TRBJ2-1 TRBV5-1 TRBD2 .
TGTGCCAGCAGTTTAGCGGGACAGGGAGGACGCTATGGCTACACCTTC CASSLAGQGGRYGYTF TRBJ1-2 TRBV28 TRBD1 .
TGTGCCAGCAGTCCGACAGGAGGCGGCTACACCTTC CASSPTGGGYTF TRBJ1-2 TRBV27 . few
TGTGCCAGCAGTGAGGGGCGGAATTCACCCCTCCACTTT CASSEGRNSPLHF TRBJ1-6 TRBV6-1 . few
TGCAGCGTTGACGCAGCGGCCAGCTCCTACAATGAGCAGTTCTTC CSVDAAASSYNEQFF TRBJ2-1 TRBV29-1 . .
TGTGCCACGCTCAGCGGGTCCAGCTCCTACGAGCAGTACTTC CATLSGSSSYEQYF TRBJ2-7 TRBV10-3 . .